The clone carrying this T cell receptor (beta chain) was found a few times. Its cognate antigen is unknown. Trimming took off 6 bases at V and 2 bases at J, with 7 bases between the two ends. Germline CDR1 MNHEY, CDR2 SVGAGI. The CDR3 has 12 amino acids. Molecules of cDNA were individually given unique molecular identifiers that were attached to them. TCRdb used MiXCR to reprocess the 5' RACE reads, holding one entry per CDR3 protein. The data show around 77,000 distinct CDR3 sequences, around 10% seen once. The data belong to a study of early T cells in non-severe SARS-CoV-2 infection. Study-wide background: Sequencing input comprised bulk RNA from unsorted whole blood; chain pairing was not available.

Regarding the study as a whole: In VDJdb matching, anti-spike CD8 responses were favored while private and CD4 specificities went missing.

This chain connects TRBV6-5 to TRBJ1-2; D remains unclear. The receptor comes from an adult who was a healthcare worker with PCR-confirmed SARS-CoV-2 infection or an uninfected control (not recorded which). Here the sequenced sample was whole blood, taken at baseline. CDR3 in DNA: TGTGCCAGCAGAAAACAAAACTATGGCTACACCTTC. Its protein product is CASRKQNYGYTF.